Described below is a single TCR beta chain sequence and its context. These data belong to a study of blood T cell repertoires in COVID-19. As for the study in general: T cells, B-cell-depleted T cells, or PBMCs provided the cDNA or gDNA that served as material.

Here immunoSEQ multiplex PCR was the method, and the copy in TCRdb shows in-frame clones only, minus some. The table lists 150,000 to 250,000 clones, approximately 90% of them singletons. Germline V gene lookup returns CDR1 MDHEN and CDR2 SYDVKM. The V end was cut by 4 bases, the J end by 4 bases, with 20 bases between. CDR3 length: 16 amino acids. The chain is built from TRBV28 and TRBJ2-7, with TRBD2 as a possible D gene (5 bases). This sequence was found in a woman in her twenties or thirties who had recovered from COVID-19. Sample: PBMCs or T cells enriched from blood (not recorded which). CDR3 bases: TGTGCCAGCAGTTCCCCATCTGAGGGCGCGGGTTACGAGCAGTACTTC. Encoded protein: CASSSPSEGAGYEQYF.